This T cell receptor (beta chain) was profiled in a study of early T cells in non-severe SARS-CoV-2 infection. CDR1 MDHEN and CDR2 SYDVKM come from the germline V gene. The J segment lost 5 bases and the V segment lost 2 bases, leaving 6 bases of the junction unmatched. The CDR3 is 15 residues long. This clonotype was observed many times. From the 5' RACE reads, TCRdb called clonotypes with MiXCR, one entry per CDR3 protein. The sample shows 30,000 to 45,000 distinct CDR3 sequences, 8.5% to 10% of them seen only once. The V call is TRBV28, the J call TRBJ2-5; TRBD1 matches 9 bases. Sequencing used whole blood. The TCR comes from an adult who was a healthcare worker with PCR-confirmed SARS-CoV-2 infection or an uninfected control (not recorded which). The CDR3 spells CASSLTGGFMETQYF. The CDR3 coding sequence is TGTGCCAGCAGTTTAACAGGGGGCTTTATGGAGACCCAGTACTTC. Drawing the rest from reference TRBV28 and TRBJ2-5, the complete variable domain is DVKVTQSSRYLVKRTGEKVFLECVQDMDHENMFWYRQDPGLGLRLIYFSYDVKMKEKGDIPEGYSVSREKKERFSLILESASTNQTSMYLCASSLTGGFMETQYFGPGTRLLVL.